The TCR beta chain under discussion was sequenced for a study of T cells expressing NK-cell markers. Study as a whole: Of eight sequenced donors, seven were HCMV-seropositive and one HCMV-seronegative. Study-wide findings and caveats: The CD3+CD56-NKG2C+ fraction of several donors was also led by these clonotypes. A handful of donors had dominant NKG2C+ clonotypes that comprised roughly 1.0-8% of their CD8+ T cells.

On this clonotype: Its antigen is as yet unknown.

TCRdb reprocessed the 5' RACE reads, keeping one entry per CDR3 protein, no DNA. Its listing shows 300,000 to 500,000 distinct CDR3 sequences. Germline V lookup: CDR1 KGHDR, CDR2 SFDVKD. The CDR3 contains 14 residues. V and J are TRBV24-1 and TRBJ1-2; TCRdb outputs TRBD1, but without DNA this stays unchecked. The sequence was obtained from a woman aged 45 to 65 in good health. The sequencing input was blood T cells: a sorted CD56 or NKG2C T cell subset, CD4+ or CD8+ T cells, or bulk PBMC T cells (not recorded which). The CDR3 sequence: CATSDDRASYGYTF.